Below are 8 T cell receptor beta chains sequenced from a single sample in a study of spatial heterogeneity in lung cancer. Via MiXCR, TCRdb re-called the 5' RACE reads, giving one row per CDR3 protein. The sample consists of around 8,600 distinct CDR3 sequences, 5.5% to 8% of them appearing once. The time point is: sample taken at primary tumor resection. The study's findings and limits: Higher tumor mutation counts went along with higher counts of expanded intratumoral alpha and beta TCRs.

Which antigens these TCRs recognize remains unknown. The starting material was lung tumor tissue, obtained at surgery. These receptors originate from a female donor with early-stage non-small cell lung cancer.

Ten or more counts support this clonotype. This sequence joins TRBV29-1 and TRBJ1-5, with 8 nucleotides matching TRBD1. J was trimmed by 3 bases and V by 5 bases; bases with no gene match: 3. The germline V gene has CDR1 SQVTM and CDR2 ANQGSEA. The CDR3 loop spans 13 amino acids. The CDR3 is CSVQTGANQPQHF. The CDR3 nucleotides read TGCAGCGTTCAGACAGGGGCCAATCAGCCCCAGCATTTT. Variable domain in full (rest from reference TRBV29-1 and TRBJ1-5): SAVISQKPSRDICQRGTSLTIQCQVDSQVTMMFWYRQQPGQSLTLIATANQGSEATYESGFVIDKFPISRPNLTFSTLTVSNMSPEDSSIYLCSVQTGANQPQHFGDGTRLSIL.

Relative to its sample, this clonotype is medium-sized. V and J are TRBV10-3 and TRBJ2-3, with 8 nucleotides matching TRBD2. V gave up 6 bases and J gave up 1 base; unmatched junction bases: 3. CDR3 length equals 14 residues. Germline CDR1 reads ENHRY; CDR2 reads SYGVKD. As DNA, the CDR3 is TGTGCCATCAGCCTAGCGGGTGGCACAGATACGCAGTATTTT. This gives the protein CAISLAGGTDTQYF.

This clonotype is deemed medium-sized. This rearrangement joins TRBV5-1 to TRBJ2-2, with D uncertain. V was clipped by 1 base and J by 0 bases, with 10 bases between them. The CDR3 has 16 amino acids. The germline V gene has CDR1 SGHRS and CDR2 YFSETQ. CDR3 coding DNA: TGCGCCAGCAGCTTGTTCGCAGCTACGAACACCGGGGAGCTGTTTTTT. Translated, it gives CASSLFAATNTGELFF. The entire variable domain, with the rest obtained from reference TRBV5-1 and TRBJ2-2, is as follows: KAGVTQTPRYLIKTRGQQVTLSCSPISGHRSVSWYQQTPGQGLQFLFEYFSETQRNKGNFPGRFSGRQFSNSRSEMNVSTLELGDSALYLCASSLFAATNTGELFFGEGSRLTVL.

This clonotype was picked up many times. This chain connects TRBV7-6 to TRBJ2-1, with 7 bases fitting TRBD2. Germline CDR1 reads SGHVS; CDR2 reads FNYEAQ. The CDR3 is made up of 13 amino acids. CDR3 sequence: CVSAGDSNNEQFF. DNA for the CDR3: TGTGTCTCGGCGGGGGATTCCAACAATGAGCAGTTCTTC.

The chain has TRBV5-1 and TRBJ1-4; D gene uncertain. The CDR3 loop spans 15 amino acids. V was cut by 7 bases and J by 0 bases, with 13 bases left in between. Looked up from germline, CDR1 is SGHRS and CDR2 is YFSETQ. The CDR3 loop reads CASLIRTATNEKLFF. The CDR3 DNA sequence: TGCGCCAGCCTGATCCGGACGGCAACTAATGAAAAACTGTTTTTT.

There are many counts of this clonotype. The chain uses TRBV7-2 and TRBJ1-1, with D unclear. The ends were cut back, 5 bases at V and 4 bases at J, with 14 bases in the middle. CDR1 is SGHTA, CDR2 FQGNSA, per germline. The CDR3 totals 14 residues. CDR3 in amino acids: CASSISPVATEAFF. The CDR3 DNA reads TGTGCCAGCAGCATTAGTCCCGTCGCCACTGAAGCTTTCTTT.

This clonotype has ten or more counts. This chain's CDR3 is CASSGQGGNQPQHF. CDR3 DNA: TGTGCCAGCAGTGGTCAGGGGGGAAATCAGCCCCAGCATTTT. The V call is TRBV2, the J call TRBJ1-5; 7 bases fit TRBD1. CDR1 is SNHLY and CDR2 is FYNNEI in the germline V gene. With V trimmed by 4 bases and J by 4 bases, 4 bases remained unmatched. This CDR3 has 14 amino acids.

In its sample, this clonotype is medium-sized (0.01 to 0.1%). V is TRBV28 and J is TRBJ2-5, with D maybe TRBD2 (5 bases). The germline gives CDR1 MDHEN, CDR2 SYDVKM. The V end was cut by 6 bases, the J end by 2 bases, with 19 bases between. The CDR3 is 16 residues long. CDR3 coding DNA: TGTGCCAGCAGCGGAGACCGGCGGGCTACACAAGAGACCCAGTACTTC. Translation: CASSGDRRATQETQYF.